The rows below give T cell receptor beta chains drawn from one sample of a study of blood T cell repertoires in COVID-19. The assay was immunoSEQ multiplex PCR, and TCRdb's table has in-frame clones only and misses some. The sample yields roughly 180,000 clones, approximately 80% seen once. The sequencing sample was made of peripheral blood. The receptors here all came from a human donor in a cohort sampled during active COVID-19. Each CDR3 is given with its conserved first and last residue. D genes are given only for firm matches. The listing skips clone size in some rows; elsewhere it reads once, few, many or a size class.

.	TRBD2	TRBV4-1	TRBJ2-3	CASSHGGTDTQYF	TGCGCCAGCAGCCACGGGGGGACAGATACGCAGTATTTT
few	.	TRBV19	TRBJ1-1	CASSAAGNTEAFF	TGTGCCAGTTCAGCGGCAGGCAACACTGAAGCTTTCTTT
few	.	TRBV5-1	TRBJ2-7	CASSLSGIPYEQYF	TGCGCCAGCAGCTTGTCCGGGATCCCCTACGAGCAGTACTTC
.	.	TRBV10-3	TRBJ1-6	CAISDRDNSPLHF	TGTGCCATCAGTGACAGGGATAATTCACCCCTCCACTTT
.	TRBD1	TRBV5-1	TRBJ2-4	CASSFDRDPIAKNIQYF	TGCGCCAGCAGCTTTGACAGGGACCCAATCGCCAAAAACATTCAGTACTTC
.	TRBD2	TRBV6-2/TRBV6-3	TRBJ2-5	CASSYLGSTSLWETQYF	TGTGCCAGCAGTTACTTGGGCTCGACTAGCCTGTGGGAGACCCAGTACTTC
.	.	TRBV5-1	TRBJ2-7	CASSEGGSSWGSTYEQYF	TGCGCCAGCAGCGAGGGGGGGTCAAGTTGGGGTTCAACCTACGAGCAGTACTTC
.	TRBD2	TRBV19	TRBJ2-1	CASSPPPGGWDNEQFF	TGTGCCAGTAGTCCCCCCCCGGGGGGGTGGGACAATGAGCAGTTCTTC
.	.	TRBV7-9	TRBJ2-2	CASSLRAAGTGELFF	TGTGCCAGCAGCTTGCGGGCGGCGGGGACCGGGGAGCTGTTTTTT
.	.	TRBV7-3	TRBJ2-1	CASSLTFDSSYNEQFF	TGTGCCAGCAGCTTAACGTTCGATAGCTCCTACAATGAGCAGTTCTTC
.	TRBD1	TRBV5-1	TRBJ2-7	CASSLAGGTGINEQYF	TGCGCCAGCAGCTTGGCCGGGGGGACAGGGATCAACGAGCAGTACTTC
few	.	TRBV4-1	TRBJ2-1	CASSLAGISNEQFF	TGCGCCAGCAGTTTGGCGGGAATTAGCAATGAGCAGTTCTTC
.	.	TRBV21-1	TRBJ1-2	CASSKGSGTVGFYGYTF	TGTGCCAGCAGCAAAGGTTCCGGGACAGTTGGCTTCTATGGCTACACCTTC
.	.	TRBV19	TRBJ1-2	CASSIVGRETGYTF	TGTGCCAGTAGTATAGTCGGCAGGGAAACTGGCTACACCTTC
.	.	TRBV29-1	TRBJ2-2	CSVTGGSRPGELFF	TGCAGCGTTACGGGGGGCAGTCGGCCCGGGGAGCTGTTTTTT
.	.	TRBV5-8	TRBJ1-1	CASSLGGRLDTEAFF	TGTGCCAGCAGCTTGGGGGGCAGGTTGGACACTGAAGCTTTCTTT
.	TRBD1	TRBV2	TRBJ2-1	CASSGDRDRGYYNEQFF	TGTGCCAGCAGTGGTGACCGGGACAGAGGATACTACAATGAGCAGTTCTTC
.	TRBD1	TRBV11-2	TRBJ1-1	CASSLVPGQNEAFF	TGTGCCAGCAGCTTAGTTCCGGGACAGAATGAAGCTTTCTTT
.	TRBD1	TRBV2	TRBJ2-6	CASSETGGAGANVLTF	TGTGCCAGCAGTGAGACAGGGGGCGCTGGGGCCAACGTCCTGACTTTC
.	.	TRBV5-6	TRBJ1-6	CASSLGGNSPLHF	TGTGCCAGCAGCCTCGGGGGGAATTCACCCCTCCACTTT
once	.	TRBV18	TRBJ2-6	CASSQTGVSSGANVLTF	TGTGCCAGCTCACAGACAGGCGTGAGCTCTGGGGCCAACGTCCTGACTTTC
.	TRBD1	TRBV6-5	TRBJ2-7	CANSRDRGSYEQYF	TGTGCCAACTCACGGGACAGGGGGTCCTACGAGCAGTACTTC
.	.	TRBV27	TRBJ2-5	CASSLRGWDETQYF	TGTGCCAGCAGTTTACGGGGATGGGATGAGACCCAGTACTTC
few	.	TRBV3-1/TRBV3-2	TRBJ2-7	CASSQGKEGSVLREQYF	TGTGCCAGCAGCCAAGGGAAGGAGGGTTCAGTACTACGCGAGCAGTACTTC
.	TRBD1	TRBV29-1	TRBJ2-7	CSVETGESSYEQYF	TGCAGCGTTGAAACAGGGGAAAGCTCCTACGAGCAGTACTTC
.	.	TRBV7-2	TRBJ1-2	CASSRTANYGYTF	TGTGCCAGCAGCAGGACAGCTAACTATGGCTACACCTTC
.	TRBD1	TRBV7-9	TRBJ2-2	CASSYGTGLGELFF	TGTGCCAGCAGCTACGGGACAGGGCTTGGGGAGCTGTTTTTT